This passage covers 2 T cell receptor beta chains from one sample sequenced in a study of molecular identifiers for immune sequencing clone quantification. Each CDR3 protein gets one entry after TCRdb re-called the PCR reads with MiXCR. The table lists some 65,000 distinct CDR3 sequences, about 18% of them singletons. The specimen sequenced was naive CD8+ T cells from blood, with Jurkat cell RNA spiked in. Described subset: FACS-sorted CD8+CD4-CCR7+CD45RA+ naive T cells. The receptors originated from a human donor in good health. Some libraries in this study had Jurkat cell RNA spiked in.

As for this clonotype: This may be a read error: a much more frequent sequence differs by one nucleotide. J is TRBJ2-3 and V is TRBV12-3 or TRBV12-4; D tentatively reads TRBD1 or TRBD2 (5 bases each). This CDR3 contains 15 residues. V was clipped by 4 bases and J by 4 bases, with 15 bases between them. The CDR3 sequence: CASSSTARGADTQYF. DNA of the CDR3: TGTGCCAGCAGTTCAACGGCGCGAGGGGCAGATACGCAGTATTTT.

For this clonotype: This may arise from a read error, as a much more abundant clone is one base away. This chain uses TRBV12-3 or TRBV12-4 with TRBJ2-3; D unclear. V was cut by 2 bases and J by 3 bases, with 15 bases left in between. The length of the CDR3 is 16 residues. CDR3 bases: TGTGCCAGCAGTTTACCGGTTACCGTATCGACAGATACGCAGTATTTT. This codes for CASSLPVTVSTDTQYF.